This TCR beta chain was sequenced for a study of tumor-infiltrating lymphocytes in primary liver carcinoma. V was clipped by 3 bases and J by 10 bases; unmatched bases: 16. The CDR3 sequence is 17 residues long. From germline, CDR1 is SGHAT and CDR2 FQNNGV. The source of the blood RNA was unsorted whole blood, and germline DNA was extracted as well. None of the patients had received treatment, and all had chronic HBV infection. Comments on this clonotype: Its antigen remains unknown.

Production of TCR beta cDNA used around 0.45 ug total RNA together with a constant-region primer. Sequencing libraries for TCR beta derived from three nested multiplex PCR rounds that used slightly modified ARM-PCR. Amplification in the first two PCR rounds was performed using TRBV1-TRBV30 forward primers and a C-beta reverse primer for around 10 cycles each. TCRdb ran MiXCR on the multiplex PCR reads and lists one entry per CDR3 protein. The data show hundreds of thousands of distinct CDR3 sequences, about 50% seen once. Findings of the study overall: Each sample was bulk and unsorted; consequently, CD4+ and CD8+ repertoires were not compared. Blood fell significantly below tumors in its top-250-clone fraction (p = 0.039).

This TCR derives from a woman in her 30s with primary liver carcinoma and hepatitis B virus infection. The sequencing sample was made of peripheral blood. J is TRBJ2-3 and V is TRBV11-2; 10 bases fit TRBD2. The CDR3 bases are TGTGCCAGCAGCTTGACAAGCGGGAGGGCCGCCCCCCTCGCGCAGTATTTT. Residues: CASSLTSGRAAPLAQYF.